A selection of T cell receptor beta chains follows, all from one sample in a study of shared clonotypes between healthy human individuals. TCRdb's copy holds only in-frame clones and misses some; the assay was immunoSEQ multiplex PCR. The table shows approximately 2,000,000 clones, with under 95% occurring only once. The sequenced material came from naive CD4+ T cells from PBMCs. These receptors were collected from a young man in good health. Some clones in this sample may be carry-over from other donors' samples. CDR3s include the opening cysteine and the closing phenylalanine or tryptophan. A D gene is named only where the DNA matches it firmly. Clone size appears in some rows only: once, few, many, or a class for an expanded clone.

-,TRBJ2-5,TRBV30,-,CAWSPGIQETQYF,TGTGCCTGGAGTCCAGGGATCCAAGAGACCCAGTACTTC
-,TRBJ2-1,TRBV9,TRBD2,CASSWGLASSYNEQFF,TGTGCCAGCAGCTGGGGACTAGCTAGTTCCTACAATGAGCAGTTCTTC
-,TRBJ1-1,TRBV7-7,TRBD1,CASSMTGETEAFF,TGTGCCAGCAGCATGACAGGGGAGACTGAAGCTTTCTTT
-,TRBJ2-4,TRBV2,TRBD1,CASRALGTVNQYF,TGTGCCAGCAGAGCCCTCGGGACAGTTAATCAGTACTTC
-,TRBJ2-5,TRBV5-1,-,CASRLGADQETQYF,TGCGCCAGCAGGTTGGGGGCAGACCAAGAGACCCAGTACTTC
-,TRBJ2-2,TRBV30,-,CALGTGELFF,TGTGCCCTCGGTACCGGGGAGCTGTTTTTT
-,TRBJ2-5,TRBV7-2,-,CASSDVPGSQETQYF,TGTGCCAGCAGCGACGTGCCGGGAAGCCAAGAGACCCAGTACTTC
-,TRBJ2-5,TRBV5-1,-,CASSSGTRRETQYF,TGCGCCAGCAGCTCCGGGACCCGTAGAGAGACCCAGTACTTC
-,TRBJ2-2,TRBV11-3,TRBD2,CASSSHRGLANTGELFF,TGTGCCAGCAGCTCCCATCGAGGACTAGCTAACACCGGGGAGCTGTTTTTT
-,TRBJ2-7,TRBV5-1,-,CASSLTGRYGYEQYF,TGCGCCAGCAGCCTGACAGGGAGGTATGGCTACGAGCAGTACTTC
-,TRBJ2-1,TRBV27,-,CASSLSTAWFF,TGTGCCAGCAGTTTAAGCACCGCATGGTTCTTC
-,TRBJ1-5,TRBV6-5,-,CASSLGGNSNQPQHF,TGTGCCAGCAGTTTGGGGGGCAACAGCAATCAGCCCCAGCATTTT
-,TRBJ1-1,TRBV19,TRBD1,CASSIGTGGGEAFF,TGTGCCAGTAGTATAGGAACAGGGGGAGGTGAAGCTTTCTTT
once,TRBJ1-2,TRBV28,-,CASSPQVSLAYTF,TGTGCCAGCAGTCCACAGGTGAGCCTGGCCTACACCTTC
-,TRBJ2-5,TRBV5-1,TRBD1,CASSPGGTQETQYF,TGCGCCAGCAGCCCAGGGGGAACCCAAGAGACCCAGTACTTC
-,TRBJ2-7,TRBV5-1,-,CASSRQASSYEQYF,TGCGCCAGCAGCCGACAGGCGTCCTCCTACGAGCAGTACTTC
-,TRBJ2-3,TRBV15,TRBD2,CATSGTGTSGRNTQYF,TGTGCCACCAGCGGAACCGGGACTAGCGGGAGGAATACGCAGTATTTT
-,TRBJ1-1,TRBV2,-,CASRAGHSTEAFF,TGTGCCAGCAGGGCGGGTCACTCCACCGAAGCTTTCTTT
few,TRBJ1-3,TRBV9,-,CASSADSSGNTIYF,TGTGCCAGCAGCGCCGACAGTTCTGGAAACACCATATATTTT
-,TRBJ2-1,TRBV7-9,TRBD2,CASSAKLAGGPNEQFF,TGTGCCAGCAGCGCCAAACTAGCGGGAGGGCCTAATGAGCAGTTCTTC
-,TRBJ2-1,TRBV5-8,-,CASTRLNEQFF,TGTGCCAGCACGCGCCTGAATGAGCAGTTCTTC
-,TRBJ2-7,TRBV5-1,-,CASSLGTANPSYEQYF,TGCGCCAGCAGCTTGGGCACAGCTAACCCGTCCTACGAGCAGTACTTC
once,TRBJ2-7,TRBV7-8,-,CASSLVWQGEGEQYF,TGTGCCAGCAGCTTAGTGTGGCAGGGTGAGGGGGAGCAGTACTTC
-,TRBJ1-2,TRBV27,-,CASSLHTGTNYGYTF,TGTGCCAGCAGTTTACACACAGGAACGAACTATGGCTACACCTTC
-,TRBJ1-2,TRBV10-3,TRBD1,CAISPDRDRAYGYTF,TGTGCCATCAGTCCCGACCGGGACAGGGCCTATGGCTACACCTTC
-,TRBJ2-1,TRBV28,-,CASLKGGGANEQFF,TGTGCCAGCCTTAAGGGGGGCGGGGCCAATGAGCAGTTCTTC
-,TRBJ1-1,TRBV28,-,CASSFGTSEAFF,TGTGCCAGCAGTTTCGGTACGTCTGAAGCTTTCTTT
-,TRBJ2-2,TRBV30,TRBD1,CAWSVTQGVIGELFF,TGTGCCTGGAGTGTAACGCAGGGGGTCATCGGGGAGCTGTTTTTT
-,TRBJ2-3,TRBV11-2,-,CASSPGGSGTDTQYF,TGTGCCAGCAGCCCTGGGGGTTCTGGCACAGATACGCAGTATTTT
-,TRBJ2-7,TRBV9,TRBD2,CASSSAAGGGNEQYF,TGTGCCAGCAGCTCCGCAGCGGGAGGGGGGAACGAGCAGTACTTC
few,TRBJ1-5,TRBV5-1,-,CASSLDGYSNQPQHF,TGCGCCAGCAGCTTGGACGGGTATAGCAATCAGCCCCAGCATTTT
-,TRBJ2-3,TRBV15,-,CATSAVNGRESTQYF,TGTGCCACCAGCGCCGTGAATGGGAGAGAGAGTACGCAGTATTTT
once,TRBJ2-3,TRBV7-3,TRBD1,CASSETGVAADTQYF,TGTGCCAGCAGTGAGACAGGGGTGGCGGCAGATACGCAGTATTTT
-,TRBJ1-5,TRBV6-1,TRBD1,CASSEDRASNQPQHF,TGTGCCAGCAGTGAGGACAGGGCAAGCAATCAGCCCCAGCATTTT
-,TRBJ2-7,TRBV28,-,CASRTGLGEQYF,TGTGCCAGCCGAACAGGGTTGGGGGAGCAGTACTTC
-,TRBJ2-2,TRBV7-8,TRBD1,CASSGDRVTGELFF,TGTGCCAGCAGCGGCGACAGGGTCACCGGGGAGCTGTTTTTT
-,TRBJ2-1,TRBV5-1,TRBD2,CASKTAGESYNEQFF,TGCGCCAGCAAAACAGCGGGAGAATCCTACAATGAGCAGTTCTTC
-,TRBJ2-3,TRBV5-4,TRBD2,CASSPGGASGSSTDTQYF,TGTGCCAGCAGCCCTGGCGGGGCTAGCGGGAGTAGCACAGATACGCAGTATTTT
-,TRBJ1-1,TRBV4-1,-,CASSPPPGAALNTEAFF,TGCGCCAGCAGCCCACCCCCTGGGGCAGCTCTGAACACTGAAGCTTTCTTT
-,TRBJ2-3,TRBV28,TRBD2,CASRRGSTTDTQYF,TGTGCCAGCAGGCGCGGGAGTACGACAGATACGCAGTATTTT
-,TRBJ2-7,TRBV5-1,-,CASSLAPTETYEQYF,TGCGCCAGCAGCTTGGCCCCGACAGAGACCTACGAGCAGTACTTC
-,TRBJ2-1,TRBV5-6,-,CASSFPRNNEQFF,TGTGCCAGCAGCTTCCCACGAAACAATGAGCAGTTCTTC
-,TRBJ2-7,TRBV7-2,-,CASSLAPRQLTSYEQYF,TGTGCCAGCAGCTTAGCCCCAAGGCAGCTAACCTCCTACGAGCAGTACTTC
-,TRBJ1-1,TRBV28,-,CASSGEGHTEAFF,TGTGCCAGCAGCGGGGAGGGGCACACTGAAGCTTTCTTT
-,TRBJ1-1,TRBV2,TRBD1,CASSEGDRVRTEAFF,TGTGCCAGCAGTGAAGGGGACAGGGTCCGCACTGAAGCTTTCTTT
few,TRBJ1-2,TRBV19,TRBD1,CASRWTGGNYGYTF,TGTGCCAGTAGATGGACAGGGGGCAACTATGGCTACACCTTC
-,TRBJ1-4,TRBV20-1,-,CRTPAGEKLFF,TGCAGAACACCGGCGGGGGAAAAACTGTTTTTT
few,TRBJ1-5,TRBV30,-,CAWSAIQPRGMVPQHF,TGTGCCTGGAGTGCTATCCAGCCCAGGGGAATGGTGCCCCAGCATTTT
-,TRBJ2-5,TRBV5-4,-,CASSSPGNSGETQYF,TGTGCCAGCAGCTCCCCCGGGAATAGCGGAGAGACCCAGTACTTC
-,TRBJ1-1,TRBV5-4,TRBD1,CASSAAGTVNTEAFF,TGTGCCAGCAGCGCAGCCGGGACAGTGAACACTGAAGCTTTCTTT
-,TRBJ1-2,TRBV6-5,-,CASSLGGLNYGYTF,TGTGCCAGCAGCCTCGGGGGTCTCAACTATGGCTACACCTTC
-,TRBJ2-6,TRBV29-1,-,CSVGTRRLSGANVLTF,TGCAGCGTTGGTACGAGACGCCTCTCTGGGGCCAACGTCCTGACTTTC
-,TRBJ1-1,TRBV29-1,-,CSVEPHLNTEAFF,TGCAGCGTTGAACCACACTTGAACACTGAAGCTTTCTTT
-,TRBJ1-1,TRBV28,-,CASSLPGQYRDTEAFF,TGTGCCAGCAGTTTACCTGGCCAATACAGGGACACTGAAGCTTTCTTT
-,TRBJ1-2,TRBV10-3,TRBD1,CAISAPGTGYYGYTF,TGTGCCATCAGTGCGCCCGGGACAGGGTACTATGGCTACACCTTC
-,TRBJ2-5,TRBV12-2,-,CASRFSRRGQAKETQYF,TGTGCAAGTCGCTTTTCCAGGCGGGGACAGGCTAAAGAGACCCAGTACTTC
-,TRBJ2-1,TRBV9,TRBD2,CASSPPGLAGGLSSYNEQFF,TGTGCCAGCAGCCCTCCCGGACTAGCGGGAGGTCTAAGCTCCTACAATGAGCAGTTCTTC